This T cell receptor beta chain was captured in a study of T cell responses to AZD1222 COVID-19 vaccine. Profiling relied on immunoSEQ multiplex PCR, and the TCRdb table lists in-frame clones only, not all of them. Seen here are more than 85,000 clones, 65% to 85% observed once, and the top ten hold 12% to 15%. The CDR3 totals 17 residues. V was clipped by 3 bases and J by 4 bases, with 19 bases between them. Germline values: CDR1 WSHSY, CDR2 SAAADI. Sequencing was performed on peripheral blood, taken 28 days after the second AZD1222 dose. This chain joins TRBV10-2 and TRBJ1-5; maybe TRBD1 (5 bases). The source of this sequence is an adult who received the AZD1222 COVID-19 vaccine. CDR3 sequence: CASSDGARANLNQPQHF. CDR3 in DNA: TGCGCCAGCAGTGACGGGGCCAGGGCGAATCTTAATCAGCCCCAGCATTTT.